This TCR beta chain originates from a study of post-analysis software for immune sequencing data. Study overall: Recorded subtypes: relapsing-remitting, secondary progressive, progressive-relapsing; some patients unannotated.

On this clonotype itself: Its specificity is unknown.

Unique molecular identifiers tagged the TCR beta cDNA libraries. Each CDR3 protein is one row after TCRdb ran MiXCR on the PCR reads. Of approximately 630,000 distinct CDR3 sequences listed, around 60% are singletons. This CDR3 has 15 residues. V lost 6 bases and J lost 7; bases outside the gene matches: 5. The study, taken as a whole, reports: Comparison of patients with controls showed five TRBV segments more frequent in patients, TRBV5-6, TRBV5-1 and TRBV20-1 among them.

The sequenced sample was blood. V gene TRBV12-3 or TRBV12-4 combines with J gene TRBJ2-3; TRBD2 matches at 15 bases. The receptor comes from a girl aged 2 to 10 with multiple sclerosis. The CDR3 is CASRTGTSGRNTQYF. The CDR3, as DNA: TGTGCCAGCAGGACCGGGACTAGCGGGAGGAATACGCAGTATTTT.